This T cell receptor (beta chain) was profiled in a study of cytomegalovirus exposure and HLA in healthy donors. In the study overall: Inside one of the first data releases sat tens of millions of unique TCRs taken from HLA-typed donors. Findings and limits, study-wide: What TCR beta sequences reportedly achieved was accurate prediction of HLA-A and HLA-B alleles in most subjects. Of the V segments, some could not be distinguished, including TRBV6-2 and TRBV6-3, and were excluded. Looking again later, the authors saw that most CMV-associated TCR beta chains seemed HLA-restricted.

Germline V gives CDR1 MDHEN, CDR2 SYDVKM. The CDR3 sequence is 14 residues long. The V segment lost 10 bases and the J segment 8 bases; nucleotides outside the gene matches: 11. As concerns this clone: The antigen remains undetermined.

PCR employed 60 Vbeta and 13 Jbeta primers. TCRdb's table, derived via immunoSEQ multiplex PCR, lists solely in-frame clones and lacks some. The sample consists of some 140,000 clones, around four fifths of them appearing once. This chain uses TRBV28 with TRBJ1-2; TRBD1 agrees at 12 bases. The sample was PBMCs. The clonotype comes from a woman between 50 and 59 years old in good health and CMV-seropositive. CDR3 sequence reads: CATPGGQGAGGYTF. The CDR3 coding sequence is TGTGCCACCCCCGGGGGACAGGGGGCAGGGGGCTACACCTTC.